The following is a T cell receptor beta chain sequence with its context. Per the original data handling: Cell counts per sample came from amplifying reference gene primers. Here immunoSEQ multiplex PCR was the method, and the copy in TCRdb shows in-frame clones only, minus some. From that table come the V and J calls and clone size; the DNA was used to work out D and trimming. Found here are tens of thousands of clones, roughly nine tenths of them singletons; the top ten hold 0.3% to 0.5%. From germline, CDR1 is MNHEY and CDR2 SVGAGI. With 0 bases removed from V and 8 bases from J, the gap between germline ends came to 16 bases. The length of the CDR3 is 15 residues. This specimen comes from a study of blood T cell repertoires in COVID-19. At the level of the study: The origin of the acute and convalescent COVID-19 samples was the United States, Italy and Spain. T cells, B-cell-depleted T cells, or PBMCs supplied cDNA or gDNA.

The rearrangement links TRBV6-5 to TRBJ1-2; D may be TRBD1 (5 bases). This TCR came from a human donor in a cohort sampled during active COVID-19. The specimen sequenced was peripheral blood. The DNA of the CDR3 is TGTGCCAGCAGTTACTCAGAGGCGGACATACAGGGCTACACCTTC. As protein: CASSYSEADIQGYTF.